The 16 T cell receptor beta chains below were found in one sample sequenced in a study of blood T cell repertoires in COVID-19. TCRdb's copy holds only in-frame clones and misses some; the assay was immunoSEQ multiplex PCR. This table holds hundreds of thousands of clones, under 90% found once. The sequenced sample was PBMCs or T cells enriched from blood (not recorded which). These receptors were taken from a woman aged 25-40 years who had recovered from COVID-19.

The V gene is TRBV6-4, the J gene TRBJ1-2; D unresolved. Trimming took 2 bases from V and 2 from J, leaving 6 bases between them. Germline CDR1 is MRHNA and CDR2 is SNTAGT. The CDR3 extends over 13 amino acids. The CDR3 DNA reads TGTGCCAGCAGTGACGGGGAGAACTATGGCTACACCTTC. Its translation is CASSDGENYGYTF.

The V gene is TRBV11-2, the J gene TRBJ2-7, with D maybe TRBD1 (6 bases). The V end lost 0 bases, the J end lost 2 bases, and 11 bases lay between the germline ends. The CDR3 runs to 15 residues. CDR1 is SGHAT, CDR2 FQNNGV, per germline. For the CDR3, the DNA is TGTGCCAGCAGCTTAGAAGGGGGAAAAACCTACGAGCAGTACTTC. It codes for CASSLEGGKTYEQYF. The whole variable domain, remainder taken from reference TRBV11-2 and TRBJ2-7, is EAGVAQSPRYKIIEKRQSVAFWCNPISGHATLYWYQQILGQGPKLLIQFQNNGVVDDSQLPKDRFSAERLKGVDSTLKIQPAKLEDSAVYLCASSLEGGKTYEQYFGPGTRLTVT.

This rearrangement joins TRBV21-1 to TRBJ1-5; TRBD1, the D gene given by the table, was not confirmed from the DNA. TRBV21-1 is termed a pseudogene. The CDR3 totals 16 residues. The CDR3 is CASSKVRTGEDQPQHF. The CDR3 bases are TGTGCCAGCAGCAAAGTTCGAACAGGGGAGGATCAGCCCCAGCATTTT.

In this sample, this clone turned up a few times. The V call is TRBV6-1, the J call TRBJ2-1, with 7 bases lining up with TRBD1. The trim removed 2 bases at V and 10 bases at J, leaving 11 bases unmatched. The CDR3 loop spans 15 amino acids. The germline V gene encodes CDR1 MNHNS and CDR2 SASEGT. DNA for the CDR3: TGTGCCAGCAGTGAAATGGGACAGATCATCTCCGAGCAGTTCTTC. Amino acids: CASSEMGQIISEQFF.

This chain connects TRBV10-3 to TRBJ1-1; no firm D call. The CDR3 covers 13 residues. The V gene lost 6 bases and the J gene lost 1 base, with 9 bases spanning the gap. Germline V gives CDR1 ENHRY, CDR2 SYGVKD. The CDR3 coding sequence is TGTGCCATCAGATTCGGGGAGAACACTGAAGCTTTCTTT. Amino acids: CAIRFGENTEAFF.

DNA for the CDR3: TGTGCCCTTCAAGCGGTGAGCACTGAAGCTTTCTTT. It translates to CALQAVSTEAFF. V and J are TRBV30 and TRBJ1-1; D is unclear. Trimming pared 8 bases from V and 4 bases from J, leaving 14 bases between. The CDR3 is 12 residues long. Germline assignment: CDR1 GTSNPN and CDR2 SVGIG (reference sequence).

The rearrangement links TRBV19 to TRBJ2-2; D may be TRBD1 (6 bases). With 6 bases removed from V and 0 bases from J, the gap between germline ends came to 8 bases. This CDR3 has 14 residues. CDR1 is LNHDA, CDR2 SQIVND, per germline (reference sequence). CDR3 nucleotides: TGTGCCAGTAGGGACAGAACGAACACCGGGGAGCTGTTTTTT. Its translation: CASRDRTNTGELFF. Full variable domain (remainder filled in from reference TRBV19 and TRBJ2-2): DGGITQSPKYLFRKEGQNVTLSCEQNLNHDAMYWYRQDPGQGLRLIYYSQIVNDFQKGDIAEGYSVSREKKESFPLTVTSAQKNPTAFYLCASRDRTNTGELFFGEGSRLTVL.

The chain links TRBV13 to TRBJ2-1; 9 bases are a match to TRBD1. The CDR3 is made up of 16 amino acids. With 8 bases clipped from V and 4 bases from J, the junction kept 12 bases outside the gene matches. Germline V gene data show CDR1 as PRHDT and CDR2 as FYEKMQ (reference sequence). Here the CDR3 reads CASALEGQGKYNEQFF. In nucleotides, the CDR3 is TGTGCCAGCGCCTTAGAAGGACAGGGGAAGTACAATGAGCAGTTCTTC. Combining the CDR3 with reference TRBV13 and TRBJ2-1 gives the whole variable domain AAGVIQSPRHLIKEKRETATLKCYPIPRHDTVYWYQQGPGQDPQFLISFYEKMQSDKGSIPDRFSAQQFSDYHSELNMSSLELGDSALYFCASALEGQGKYNEQFFGPGTRLTVL.

The chain combines TRBV18 with TRBJ2-3; D unclear. The CDR3 length is 11 residues. Germline V gene lookup returns CDR1 KGHSH and CDR2 LQKENI. V was trimmed by 6 bases and J by 2 bases, leaving 3 bases between them. The CDR3 sequence is CASSHTDTQYF. The DNA for the CDR3 is TGTGCCAGCTCTCACACAGATACGCAGTATTTT.

CDR3 residues: CASRGLPRYEQFF. CDR3 nucleotides: TGTGCCAGCAGAGGACTTCCTCGCTATGAGCAGTTCTTC. This sequence joins TRBV6-5 and TRBJ2-1, with TRBD2 as a possible D gene (5 bases). This CDR3 is 13 amino acids long. V lost 6 bases, J lost 8 bases, and 14 bases lay in between. Germline CDR1 and CDR2: MNHEY and SVGAGI.

The chain is built from TRBV5-4 and TRBJ1-6; 9 bases agree with TRBD1. The CDR3 length is 18 residues. The germline V gene encodes CDR1 SGHNT and CDR2 YYREEE (reference sequence). V shed 2 bases, J shed 0 bases, and the junction held 6 bases outside the gene matches. CDR3 in amino acids: CASSFSGTGSSYNSPLHF. CDR3 sequence (DNA): TGTGCCAGCAGCTTCTCCGGGACAGGGAGCTCCTATAATTCACCCCTCCACTTT.

CDR3 residues: CASSIEPGTLNQPQHF. The CDR3 nucleotides are TGTGCCAGTAGTATAGAGCCCGGGACACTGAATCAGCCCCAGCATTTT. The J gene is TRBJ1-5, the V gene TRBV19; weak D call: TRBD1 (6 bases). The germline V gene has CDR1 LNHDA and CDR2 SQIVND (reference sequence). V lost 0 bases, J lost 4 bases, and 13 bases lay in between. This CDR3 has 16 amino acids.

The J gene is TRBJ1-5, the V gene TRBV6-5; possible D gene TRBD1, 5 bases. Per the germline V gene, CDR1 is MNHEY and CDR2 is SVGAGI. This CDR3 region has 14 residues. Trimming took 6 bases from V and 1 from J, leaving 10 bases between them. CDR3 bases: TGTGCCAGCAGGAGGGGAGGGAGCAATCAGCCCCAGCATTTT. Translation: CASRRGGSNQPQHF.

The CDR3 DNA reads TGTGCCAGCAGCCCCACAATCGGGAACTATGGCTACACCTTC. It specifies CASSPTIGNYGYTF. The J gene is TRBJ1-2, the V gene TRBV9; D is ambiguous. The CDR3 totals 14 residues. V lost 4 bases and J 2 bases, leaving 12 bases between the germline ends. Germline V gene data show CDR1 as SGDLS and CDR2 as YYNGEE. The full variable domain, completed using reference TRBV9 and TRBJ1-2, is DSGVTQTPKHLITATGQRVTLRCSPRSGDLSVYWYQQSLDQGLQFLIQYYNGEERAKGNILERFSAQQFPDLHSELNLSSLELGDSALYFCASSPTIGNYGYTFGSGTRLTVV.

This clone was detected once. V gene TRBV10-2 combines with J gene TRBJ2-2, with a weak D call TRBD1 (5 bases). V gave up 6 bases and J gave up 1 base, with 15 bases separating them. CDR3 length: 16 residues. Germline CDR1 and CDR2: WSHSY and SAAADI. This chain's CDR3 is CASRKLGPLNTGELFF. Written as DNA, the CDR3 is TGCGCCAGCAGAAAATTGGGGCCATTGAACACCGGGGAGCTGTTTTTT.

The chain recombines TRBV28 with TRBJ2-1, with TRBD2 identical over 8 bases. The CDR3 runs 16 residues. Germline lookup yields CDR1 MDHEN and CDR2 SYDVKM. The trim removed 5 bases at V and 8 bases at J, leaving 14 bases unmatched. The CDR3 DNA follows: TGTGCCAGCAGTGCCCGGACTAGCCGGAGCAGCCATGAGCAGTTCTTC. Translated, it gives CASSARTSRSSHEQFF.